This TCR beta chain emerged from a study of blood T cell repertoires in COVID-19. About the research overall: From T cells, B-cell-depleted T cells, or PBMCs came the material, which was cDNA or gDNA.

The CDR3 length is 16 residues. V lost 3 bases and J lost 1, with 18 bases in between. Germline lookup yields CDR1 DFQATT and CDR2 SNEGSKA (reference sequence). Assay: immunoSEQ multiplex PCR; the TCRdb copy retains only in-frame clones and omits some. The sample holds some 80,000 clones, roughly 91% seen once. The sequence came from a human donor in a cohort sampled during active COVID-19. The chain has TRBV20-1 and TRBJ2-5, with a possible D match to TRBD1 (6 bases). The sample taken for sequencing was peripheral blood. CDR3 residues: CSASSSTGRGQETQYF. The CDR3 nucleotides read TGCAGTGCTAGTAGCTCGACAGGACGAGGCCAAGAGACCCAGTACTTC.